The present T cell receptor (beta chain) was sequenced within a study of T cells of healthy individuals. The CDR3 runs 17 residues. Germline loops: CDR1 MNHEY, CDR2 SVGEGT. V was trimmed by 5 bases and J by 6 bases, leaving 23 bases between them. This clonotype was counted ten times or more. TCRdb itself ran the 5' RACE reads through MiXCR, one entry per CDR3 protein. In the table there are about 82,000 distinct CDR3 sequences, approximately 5.4% of which are singletons. The J gene is TRBJ2-1, the V gene TRBV6-2 or TRBV6-3, with D possibly matching TRBD2 (6 bases). This TCR was sampled from a female donor in good health. The CDR3 reads CASSPRKNSGTSNEQFF. The CDR3 coding sequence is TGTGCCAGCAGTCCGCGAAAGAATAGCGGTACGTCCAATGAGCAGTTCTTC.